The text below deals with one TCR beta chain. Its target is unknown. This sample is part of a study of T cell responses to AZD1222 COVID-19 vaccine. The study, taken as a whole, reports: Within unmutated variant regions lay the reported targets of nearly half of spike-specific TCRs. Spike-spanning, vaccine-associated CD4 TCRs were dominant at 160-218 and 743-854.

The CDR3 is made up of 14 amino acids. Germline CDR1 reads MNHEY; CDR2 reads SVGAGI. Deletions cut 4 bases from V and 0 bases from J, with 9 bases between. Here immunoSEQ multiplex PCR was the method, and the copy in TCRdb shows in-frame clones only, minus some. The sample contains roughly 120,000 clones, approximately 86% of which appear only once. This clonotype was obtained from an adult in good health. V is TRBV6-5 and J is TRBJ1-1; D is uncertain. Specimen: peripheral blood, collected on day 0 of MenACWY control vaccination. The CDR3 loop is CASSSTDLNTEAFF. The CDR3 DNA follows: TGTGCCAGCAGTTCGACGGATCTGAACACTGAAGCTTTCTTT.